This T cell receptor (beta chain) was found in a study of T cell responses to AZD1222 COVID-19 vaccine. The method was immunoSEQ multiplex PCR; TCRdb's version includes in-frame clones alone and lacks a portion of them. The profile shows 130,000 to 150,000 clones, around 93% of them singletons. Concerning this clone itself: Its antigen is unknown.

Overall study results and limits: Unmutated regions of variants are reportedly targeted by nearly half of spike-specific TCRs. The donor group comprised mostly white British people and more females; the analysis possibly underestimated clonal diversity. CD4 TCRs linked to vaccination spanned spike, dominating at 160-218 and 743-854. All repertoire sampling was performed exclusively after the peak T cell response.

CDR3 length equals 13 residues. The chain employs TRBV21-1 and TRBJ2-3; TRBD2 reflects the table's D call only, with no check against the DNA. TRBV21-1 is a pseudogene. Here the sequenced sample was peripheral blood, taken 28 days after the second AZD1222 dose. The sequence came from an adult who received the AZD1222 COVID-19 vaccine. CDR3: CASSEAGTDTQYF. The CDR3 region has the DNA TGTGCCAGCAGCGAGGCCGGCACAGATACGCAGTATTTT.